The 19 T cell receptor beta chains presented below share a single source sample, sequenced in a study of shared clonotypes between healthy human individuals. Libraries were prepared by immunoSEQ multiplex PCR; TCRdb keeps only in-frame clonotypes and omits some of them. In the table there are millions of clones, approximately 90% of which are singletons. The sample taken for sequencing was naive CD4+ T cells sorted from blood. Subset here: CD45RA+ positively selected. These receptors all come from a man aged 18 to 30 in good health.

This rearrangement joins TRBV5-1 to TRBJ2-1, with TRBD1 matching 10 bases. The CDR3 contains 15 residues. V was clipped by 0 bases and J by 8 bases; unmatched bases: 5. CDR1 SGHRS and CDR2 YFSETQ come from the germline V gene. CDR3 DNA sequence: TGCGCCAGCAGCTTGGCGTGGGGGACAGGGGATGAGCAGTTCTTC. Translated, it gives CASSLAWGTGDEQFF.

The chain has TRBV27 and TRBJ2-5; the match to TRBD1 covers 8 bases. In germline, CDR1 is MNHEY, CDR2 SMNVEV (reference sequence). The CDR3 sequence is 16 residues long. Germline trimming cut 2 bases from V and 3 bases from J; bases unmatched to any gene: 8. This chain's CDR3 is CASSLTGGRAEETQYF. The CDR3 DNA is TGTGCCAGCAGTTTAACAGGGGGACGCGCAGAAGAGACCCAGTACTTC.

The chain's CDR3 is CASSKDSEEVNTEAFF. CDR3 sequence (DNA): TGTGCCAGCAGCAAGGACAGCGAAGAGGTGAACACTGAAGCTTTCTTT. J is TRBJ1-1 and V is TRBV21-1; TRBD1, the table's D call, was not compared with the DNA. TRBV21-1 has pseudogene status. There are 16 residues in the CDR3.

The genes are TRBV7-2 and TRBJ2-1; tentative D call: TRBD1 (6 bases). Between the trimmed V and J ends, which lost 4 bases and 5 bases, there was a span of 15 bases. Germline-derived CDR1 and CDR2 are SGHTA and FQGNSA. The CDR3 consists of 15 residues. The CDR3 coding sequence is TGTGCCAGCAGCTGGACGAGCAGGGGCCACAATGAGCAGTTCTTC. It yields the protein CASSWTSRGHNEQFF.

The V gene is TRBV7-2, the J gene TRBJ1-2, with 9 bases identical to TRBD1. V shed 0 bases, J shed 6 bases, and the junction held 11 bases outside the gene matches. CDR1 and CDR2 from the germline V gene are SGHTA and FQGNSA. The CDR3 is made up of 17 amino acids. DNA for the CDR3: TGTGCCAGCAGCTTAGCTGCCCCCGGGACAGGGTGGAATGGCTACACCTTC. Residues: CASSLAAPGTGWNGYTF.

This sequence joins TRBV7-9 and TRBJ2-1; D is ambiguous. V shed 4 bases and J shed 8 bases, with 12 bases lying between them. In germline, CDR1 is SEHNR, CDR2 FQNEAQ (reference sequence). CDR3 length: 13 residues. The CDR3 nucleotides read TGTGCCAGCAGCTCTTGGAATGCAGATGAGCAGTTCTTC. Translating gives CASSSWNADEQFF.

This clone appeared a single time. The chain combines TRBV7-2 with TRBJ2-5; weak D call: TRBD1 (5 bases). Germline V CDR1 and CDR2: SGHTA, FQGNSA. The V end was cut by 5 bases, the J end by 5 bases, with 21 bases between. The CDR3 length is 16 residues. This CDR3 is CASSRLQGSDGETQYF. CDR3 bases: TGTGCCAGCAGCCGCCTTCAGGGTTCGGATGGGGAGACCCAGTACTTC.

This sequence joins TRBV6-5 and TRBJ1-2; 8 nucleotides line up with TRBD1. The CDR3 has 15 amino acids. CDR1 is MNHEY, CDR2 SVGAGI, per germline. Trimming cost V 1 base and J 8 bases; bases outside gene matches: 9. The CDR3 sequence: CASSYLTGGQGGYTF. The DNA for the CDR3 is TGTGCCAGCAGTTACTTAACAGGGGGGCAAGGGGGCTACACCTTC.

With respect to this clone: Other nucleotide sequences from this sample produce the same CDR3. Written as DNA, the CDR3 is TGTGCCAGCAGTGTAACAGATACGCAGTATTTT. Amino acid sequence: CASSVTDTQYF. The rearrangement links TRBV6-1 to TRBJ2-3; D gene unclear. V was trimmed by 4 bases and J by 3 bases, leaving 2 bases between them. The CDR3 runs to 11 residues. Germline V gene data show CDR1 as MNHNS and CDR2 as SASEGT.

The chain links TRBV6-5 to TRBJ2-7, with D possibly being TRBD2 (7 bases). The CDR3 extends over 13 amino acids. Germline values: CDR1 MNHEY, CDR2 SVGAGI. With 7 bases removed from V and 3 bases from J, the gap between germline ends came to 13 bases. The CDR3 sequence is CASNPGGRYEQYF. CDR3 DNA sequence: TGTGCCAGCAACCCCGGGGGGCGCTACGAGCAGTACTTC.

The V and J genes are TRBV19 and TRBJ1-5; possible D gene TRBD1, 6 bases. This CDR3 has 18 residues. V lost 3 bases to trimming and J lost 1 base, with 19 bases between them. Germline-derived CDR1 and CDR2 are LNHDA and SQIVND (reference sequence). In DNA form, the CDR3 reads TGTGCCAGTAGTATTCTTACAGGGAGTCGGTTAAGCAATCAGCCCCAGCATTTT. Its protein is CASSILTGSRLSNQPQHF.

The CDR3 is CASSFTPGTLTYEQYF. Here the CDR3 DNA reads TGTGCCAGCAGCTTCACCCCCGGGACACTAACCTACGAGCAGTACTTC. The chain has TRBV7-2 and TRBJ2-5; possibly TRBD1 for D (6 bases). The J call may be in error: the DNA end matches TRBJ2-7 better. The CDR3 contains 16 residues. Germline V lookup: CDR1 SGHTA, CDR2 FQGNSA.

This chain links TRBV27 with TRBJ2-1; tentatively, D is TRBD1 (6 bases). In germline, CDR1 is MNHEY, CDR2 SMNVEV (reference sequence). V was shortened by 0 bases and J by 15 bases, with 12 bases between the two germline ends. The length of the CDR3 is 12 residues. The CDR3 here is CASSLSQGTLFF. CDR3 nucleotide sequence: TGTGCCAGCAGTTTATCGCAGGGGACGTTGTTCTTC.

The rearrangement joins TRBV6-1 to TRBJ1-5; no reliable D call. V lost 10 bases and J lost 4, with 14 bases in between. The germline V gene encodes CDR1 MNHNS and CDR2 SASEGT. This CDR3 is built from 13 residues. The CDR3 here is CATREALNQPQHF. The CDR3 nucleotides read TGTGCCACCCGAGAAGCACTTAATCAGCCCCAGCATTTT.

With respect to this clone: Different DNA sequences within this sample yield the same CDR3. The rearrangement links TRBV10-1 to TRBJ2-5; a weak D match, TRBD2 (5 bases). The CDR3 length is 11 residues. V lost 4 bases and J lost 5, with 5 bases in between. Germline loops: CDR1 WNHNN, CDR2 SYGVQD (reference sequence). Here the CDR3 reads CASSGGETQYF. CDR3 nucleotides: TGCGCCAGCAGTGGAGGGGAGACCCAGTACTTC.

This chain connects TRBV4-3 to TRBJ2-2; TRBD2 is a possible D gene (5 bases). Germline CDR1 LGHNA, CDR2 YSLEER. The CDR3 covers 16 residues. Trimming removed 1 base at V and 1 base at J, with 10 bases between. CDR3 loop: CASSQVEGLNTGELFF. CDR3 nucleotides: TGCGCCAGCAGCCAAGTTGAGGGCCTGAACACCGGGGAGCTGTTTTTT.

This chain joins TRBV10-3 and TRBJ1-4, with a weak D call TRBD1 (5 bases). From germline, CDR1 is ENHRY and CDR2 SYGVKD. This CDR3 is built from 16 residues. Trimming took 2 bases from V and 3 from J, leaving 13 bases between them. This CDR3 is CAISESLVGANEKLFF. CDR3 bases: TGTGCCATCAGTGAGAGTTTAGTGGGGGCTAATGAAAAACTGTTTTTT.

The chain recombines TRBV6-1 with TRBJ2-1; TRBD2 matches 10 bases. Looked up from germline, CDR1 is MNHNS and CDR2 is SASEGT. This CDR3 spans 15 amino acids. Germline trimming cut 3 bases from V and 6 bases from J; bases unmatched to any gene: 5. The CDR3 coding sequence is TGTGCCAGCAGTGATCCGGGACTAGCGTTCAATGAGCAGTTCTTC. It encodes CASSDPGLAFNEQFF.

The chain is built from TRBV10-3 and TRBJ1-1; 7 bases line up with TRBD1. Trimming took 6 bases from V and 11 from J; bases not matched to a gene: 18. CDR1 ENHRY and CDR2 SYGVKD come from the germline V gene. This CDR3 region has 15 residues. CDR3 bases: TGTGCCATCAGCCCTGCGGTCGGGCAGGGGGTTGAGGCTTTCTTT. This codes for CAISPAVGQGVEAFF.